This TCR beta chain was identified during a study of cytomegalovirus exposure and HLA in healthy donors. Study observations and caveats: At a 0.05 false discovery rate, a later analysis found approximately 17,000 TCR beta sequences to be associated with HLA alleles.

CDR1 and CDR2 (germline): LNHDA, SQIVND (reference sequence). CDR3 length: 14 residues. V shed 6 bases, J shed 7 bases, and the junction held 8 bases outside the gene matches. 13 Jbeta primers and 60 Vbeta primers were used for the PCR. Clones were read by immunoSEQ multiplex PCR, and TCRdb kept only the in-frame ones, dropping some. Of some 170,000 clones listed, roughly 76% are singletons. To note about this clone: Its cognate antigen is unknown.

The rearrangement joins TRBV19 to TRBJ1-1; 10 bases map to TRBD1. The receptor was derived from a woman in her late teens or twenties in good health and CMV-seropositive. Source material: PBMCs. CDR3 nucleotide sequence: TGTGCCAGTAGGACCCGACAGGGGGCGGGTGAAGCTTTCTTT. Residues: CASRTRQGAGEAFF.